Listed below are T cell receptor beta chains from one sample, sequenced in a study of blood T cell repertoires in COVID-19. Sequencing used immunoSEQ multiplex PCR; TCRdb keeps in-frame clones, though not all of them. The sample has about 200,000 clones; approximately 90% are singletons. Sequenced input: peripheral blood. The receptor source for this set is a man under 40 with acute or convalescent COVID-19. The conserved cysteine and the conserved F or W are not part of the CDR3 here. D genes are given only for firm matches. Size is stated for part of the rows, as once, few or many counts, or as a class when the clone is expanded.

d_call,v_call,clone_size,cdr3_aa
TRBD1,TRBV29-1,once,GGGDRVNTGELF
-,TRBV5-4,-,ASSSDSFNTEAF
-,TRBV5-1,once,ASSSTGTEAF
-,TRBV7-9,-,ASSLTSTGTGYT
-,TRBV20-1,-,SARDYARQY
TRBD2,TRBV2,-,ASPRRVASGSTDTQY
-,TRBV18,-,ASSPPVGAYEQY
TRBD2,TRBV29-1,-,SASLAGRHNEQF
-,TRBV7-3,-,ATPPGGLCTDTQY
-,TRBV14,-,ASSQVTGAKGTIY
TRBD2,TRBV28,once,ASSFWREGGNEQF
TRBD1,TRBV5-5,-,ASSLNTQGAKGNTIY
TRBD1,TRBV6-5,-,ASNAGGPGNTIY
-,TRBV18,-,ASSPPGHSTDTQY
-,TRBV5-1,-,ASSLVSLAANEQF